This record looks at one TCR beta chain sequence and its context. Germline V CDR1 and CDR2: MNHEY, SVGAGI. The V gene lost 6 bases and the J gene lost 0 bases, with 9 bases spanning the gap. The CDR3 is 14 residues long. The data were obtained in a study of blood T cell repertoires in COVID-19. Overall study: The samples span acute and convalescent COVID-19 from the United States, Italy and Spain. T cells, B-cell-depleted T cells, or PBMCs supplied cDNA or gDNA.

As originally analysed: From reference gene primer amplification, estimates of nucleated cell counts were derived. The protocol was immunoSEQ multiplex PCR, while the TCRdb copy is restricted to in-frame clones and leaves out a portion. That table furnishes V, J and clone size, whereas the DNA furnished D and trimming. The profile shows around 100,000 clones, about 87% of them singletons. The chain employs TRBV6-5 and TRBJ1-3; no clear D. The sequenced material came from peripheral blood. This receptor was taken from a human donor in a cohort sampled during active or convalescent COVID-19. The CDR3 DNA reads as TGTGCCAGCAGCCGGTTCCCCTCTGGAAACACCATATATTTT. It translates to CASSRFPSGNTIYF.